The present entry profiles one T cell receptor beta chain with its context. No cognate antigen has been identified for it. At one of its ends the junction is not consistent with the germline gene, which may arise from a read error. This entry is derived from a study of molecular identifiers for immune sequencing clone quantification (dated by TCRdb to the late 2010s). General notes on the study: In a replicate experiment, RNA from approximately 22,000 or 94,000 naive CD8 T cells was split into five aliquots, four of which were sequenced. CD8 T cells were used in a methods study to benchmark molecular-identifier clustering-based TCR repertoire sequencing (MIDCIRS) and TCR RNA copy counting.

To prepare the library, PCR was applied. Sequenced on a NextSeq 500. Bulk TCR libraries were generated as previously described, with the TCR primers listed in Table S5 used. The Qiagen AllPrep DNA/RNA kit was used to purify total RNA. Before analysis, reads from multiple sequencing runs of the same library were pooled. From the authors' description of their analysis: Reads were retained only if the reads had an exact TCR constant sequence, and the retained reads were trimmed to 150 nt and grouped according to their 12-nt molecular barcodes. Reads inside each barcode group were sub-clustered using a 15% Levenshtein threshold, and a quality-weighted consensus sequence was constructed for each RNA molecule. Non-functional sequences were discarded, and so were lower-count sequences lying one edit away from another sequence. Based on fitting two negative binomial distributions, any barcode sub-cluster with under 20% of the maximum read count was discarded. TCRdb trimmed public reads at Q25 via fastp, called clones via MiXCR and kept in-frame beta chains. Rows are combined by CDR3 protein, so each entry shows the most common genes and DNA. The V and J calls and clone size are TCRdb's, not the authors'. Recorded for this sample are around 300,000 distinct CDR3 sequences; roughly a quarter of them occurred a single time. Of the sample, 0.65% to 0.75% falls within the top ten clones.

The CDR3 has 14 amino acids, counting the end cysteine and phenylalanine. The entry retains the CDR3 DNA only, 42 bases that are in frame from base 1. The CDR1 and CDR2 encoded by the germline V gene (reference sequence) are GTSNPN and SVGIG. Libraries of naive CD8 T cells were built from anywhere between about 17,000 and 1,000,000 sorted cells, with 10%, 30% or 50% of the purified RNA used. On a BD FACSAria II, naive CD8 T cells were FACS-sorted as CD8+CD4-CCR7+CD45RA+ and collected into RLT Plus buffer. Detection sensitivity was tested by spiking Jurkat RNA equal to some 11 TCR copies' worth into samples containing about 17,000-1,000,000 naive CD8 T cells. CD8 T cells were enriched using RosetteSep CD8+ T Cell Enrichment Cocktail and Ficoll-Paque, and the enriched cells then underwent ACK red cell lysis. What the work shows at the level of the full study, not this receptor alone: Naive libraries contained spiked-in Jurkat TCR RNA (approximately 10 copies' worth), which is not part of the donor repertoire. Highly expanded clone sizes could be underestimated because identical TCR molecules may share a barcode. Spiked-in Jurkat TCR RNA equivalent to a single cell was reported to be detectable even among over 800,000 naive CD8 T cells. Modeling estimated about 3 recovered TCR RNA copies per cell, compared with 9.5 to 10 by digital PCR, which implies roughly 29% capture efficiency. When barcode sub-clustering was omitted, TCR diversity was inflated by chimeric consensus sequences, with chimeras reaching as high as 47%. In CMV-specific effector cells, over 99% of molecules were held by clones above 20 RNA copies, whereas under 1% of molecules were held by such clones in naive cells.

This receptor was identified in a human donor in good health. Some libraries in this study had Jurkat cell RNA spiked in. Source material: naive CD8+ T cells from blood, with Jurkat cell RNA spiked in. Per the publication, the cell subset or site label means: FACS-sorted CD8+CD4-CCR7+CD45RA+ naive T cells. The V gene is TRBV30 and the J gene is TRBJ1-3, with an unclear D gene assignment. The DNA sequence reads TGTGCCTGGAGTGTCTGGGGATCTGGAAGCACCATATATTTT. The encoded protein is CAWSVWGSGSTIYF.